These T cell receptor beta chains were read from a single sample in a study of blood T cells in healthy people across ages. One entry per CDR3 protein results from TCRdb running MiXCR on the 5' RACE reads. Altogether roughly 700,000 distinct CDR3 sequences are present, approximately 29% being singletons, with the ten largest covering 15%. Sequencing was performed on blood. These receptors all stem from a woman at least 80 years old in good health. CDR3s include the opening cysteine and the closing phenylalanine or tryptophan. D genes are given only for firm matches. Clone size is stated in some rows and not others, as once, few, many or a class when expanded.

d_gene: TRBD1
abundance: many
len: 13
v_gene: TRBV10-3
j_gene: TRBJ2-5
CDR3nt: TGTGCCATCACAGGGGGCCCACAAGAGACCCAGTACTTC
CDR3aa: CAITGGPQETQYF

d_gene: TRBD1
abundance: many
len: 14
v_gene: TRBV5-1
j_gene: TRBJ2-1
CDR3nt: TGCGCCAGCAGCCGGGGCCAGGGGGCGAATGAGCAGTTCTTC
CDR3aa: CASSRGQGANEQFF

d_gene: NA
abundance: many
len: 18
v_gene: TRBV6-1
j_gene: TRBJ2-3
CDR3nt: TGTGCCAGCAGCCCCTGGGACCCAATCCCCTCGGGCACAGATACGCAGTATTTT
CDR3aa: CASSPWDPIPSGTDTQYF

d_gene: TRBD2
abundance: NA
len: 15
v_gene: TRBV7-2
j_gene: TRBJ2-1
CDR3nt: TGTGCCAGCAGCGTGACCGCTAGCGGGGCGGGGGAGCAGTTCTTC
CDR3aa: CASSVTASGAGEQFF

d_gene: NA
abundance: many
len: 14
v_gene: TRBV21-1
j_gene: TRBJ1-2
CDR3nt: TGTGCCAGCAGCAATTGCGGCCCGGGGGGAGGCTACACCTTC
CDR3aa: CASSNCGPGGGYTF

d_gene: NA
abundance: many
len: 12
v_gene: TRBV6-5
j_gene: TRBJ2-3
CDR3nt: TGTGCCAGCGCCCAAACTGGGGATACGCAGTATTTT
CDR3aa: CASAQTGDTQYF

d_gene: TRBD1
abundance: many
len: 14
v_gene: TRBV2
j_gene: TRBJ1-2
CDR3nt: TGTGCCAGCAGTGAGGTGGGACAGGGGTCTGGCTACACCTTC
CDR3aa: CASSEVGQGSGYTF

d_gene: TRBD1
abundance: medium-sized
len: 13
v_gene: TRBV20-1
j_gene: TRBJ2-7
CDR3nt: TGCAGTGCCCCGAGGACAGGGGAATACGAGCAGTACTTC
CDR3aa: CSAPRTGEYEQYF

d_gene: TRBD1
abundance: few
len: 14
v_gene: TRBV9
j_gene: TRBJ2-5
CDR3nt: TGTGCCAGCAACCGACAGGGCCTTTACAATGAGCAGTACTTC
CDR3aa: CASNRQGLYNEQYF

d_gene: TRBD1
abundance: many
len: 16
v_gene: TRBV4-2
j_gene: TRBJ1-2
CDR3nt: TGTGCCAGCAGCCAAGTTGGACAGGGGGCAGACTATGGCTACACCTTC
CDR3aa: CASSQVGQGADYGYTF

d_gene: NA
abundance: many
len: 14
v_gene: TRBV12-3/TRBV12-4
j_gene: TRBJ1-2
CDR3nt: TGTGCCAGCAGTATACAGGGAGGGGGCTATGGCTACACCTTC
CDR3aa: CASSIQGGGYGYTF

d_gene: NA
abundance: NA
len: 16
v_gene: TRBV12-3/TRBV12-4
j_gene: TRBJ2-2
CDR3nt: TGTGCCAGCAACCCGAAGGCACTGATAAACACCGGGGAGCTGTTTTTT
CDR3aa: CASNPKALINTGELFF

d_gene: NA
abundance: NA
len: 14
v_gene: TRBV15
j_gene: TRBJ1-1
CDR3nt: TGTGCCACCAGCAGACCGGTTAGGGACACTGAAGCTTTCTTT
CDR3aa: CATSRPVRDTEAFF

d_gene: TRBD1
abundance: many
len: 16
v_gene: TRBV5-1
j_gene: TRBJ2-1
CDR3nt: TGCGCCAGCAGCTTGGAGGGACAGGGGGCGCATGTTGAGCAGTTCTTC
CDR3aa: CASSLEGQGAHVEQFF

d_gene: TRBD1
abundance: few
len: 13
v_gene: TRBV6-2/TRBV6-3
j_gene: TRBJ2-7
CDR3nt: TGTGCCAGCAGAGCAGCGGACAGGTTCGAGCAGTACTTC
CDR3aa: CASRAADRFEQYF

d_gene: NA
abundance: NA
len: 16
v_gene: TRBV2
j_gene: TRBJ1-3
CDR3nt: TGTGCCAGCAGGGCCTGGGTGCAGGGAGAAGGAAACACCATATATTTT
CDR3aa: CASRAWVQGEGNTIYF

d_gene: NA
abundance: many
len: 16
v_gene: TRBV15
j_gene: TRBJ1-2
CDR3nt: TGTGCCACCAGCAGACAAGGGGCACAGGGAGGATATGGCTACACCTTC
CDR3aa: CATSRQGAQGGYGYTF

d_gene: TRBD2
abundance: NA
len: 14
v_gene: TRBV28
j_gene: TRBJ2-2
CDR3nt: TGTGCCAGCAGGGGGAGGGGAGAGACCGGGGAGCTGTTTTTT
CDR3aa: CASRGRGETGELFF

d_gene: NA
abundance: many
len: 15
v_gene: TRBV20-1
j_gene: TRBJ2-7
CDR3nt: TGCAGTGCTGAGACAAGGGGCCTTACCTCCTACGAGCAGTACTTC
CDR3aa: CSAETRGLTSYEQYF

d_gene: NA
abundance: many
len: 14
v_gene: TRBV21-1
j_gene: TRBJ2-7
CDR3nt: TGTGCCAGCAGCAGGAGGGTTTCGGTCTACGAGCAGTACTTC
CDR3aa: CASSRRVSVYEQYF

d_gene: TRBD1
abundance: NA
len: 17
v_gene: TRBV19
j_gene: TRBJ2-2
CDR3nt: TGTGCCAGTAAAGGGACAGGGGCCTCATGGGTCACCGGGGAGCTGTTTTTT
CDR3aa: CASKGTGASWVTGELFF

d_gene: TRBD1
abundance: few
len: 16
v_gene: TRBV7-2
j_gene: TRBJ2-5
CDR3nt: TGTGCCAGCAGCTTAGTAGGGGGCAAGCTTCCAGAGACCCAGTACTTC
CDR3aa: CASSLVGGKLPETQYF

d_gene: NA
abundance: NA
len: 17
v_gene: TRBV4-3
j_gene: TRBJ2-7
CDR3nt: TGCGCCAGCAGCCAAGATCTTGACTACACCGCGACCTACGAGCAGTACTTC
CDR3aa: CASSQDLDYTATYEQYF

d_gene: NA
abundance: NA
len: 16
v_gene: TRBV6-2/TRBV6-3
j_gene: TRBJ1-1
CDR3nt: TGTGCCAGCAGCCAACCGCGGGGGTTAGTGAACACTGAAGCTTTCTTT
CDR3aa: CASSQPRGLVNTEAFF

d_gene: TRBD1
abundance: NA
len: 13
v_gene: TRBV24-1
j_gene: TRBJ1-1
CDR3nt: TGTGCCACCAGTGCAGGGGGCTACACTGAAGCTTTCTTT
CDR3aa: CATSAGGYTEAFF

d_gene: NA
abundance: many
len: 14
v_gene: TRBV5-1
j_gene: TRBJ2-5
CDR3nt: TGCGCCAGCAGCTTGGCCGGAGGGGAGGAGACCCAGTACTTC
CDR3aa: CASSLAGGEETQYF

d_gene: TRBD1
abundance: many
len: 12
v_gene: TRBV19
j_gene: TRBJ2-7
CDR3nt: TGTGCCAGTAGTCCCACAGGGGGCTGGCAGTACTTC
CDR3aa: CASSPTGGWQYF

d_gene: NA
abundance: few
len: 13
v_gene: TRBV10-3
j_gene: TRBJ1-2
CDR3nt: TGTGCCATCAAATTGGGGGGCTCAGCGGTGAGCACCTTC
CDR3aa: CAIKLGGSAVSTF

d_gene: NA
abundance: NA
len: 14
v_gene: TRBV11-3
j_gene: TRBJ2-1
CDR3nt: TGTGCCAGCAGCTTAGGTCTAGGGGACAATGAGCAGTTCTTC
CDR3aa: CASSLGLGDNEQFF

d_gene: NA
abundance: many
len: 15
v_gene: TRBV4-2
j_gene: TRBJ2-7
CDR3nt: TGTGCCAGCAGCCAAACACTTCTTAACCGGTACGAGCAGTACTTC
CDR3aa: CASSQTLLNRYEQYF

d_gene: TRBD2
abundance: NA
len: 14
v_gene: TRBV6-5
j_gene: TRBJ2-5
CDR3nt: TGTGCCAGCAAGGGGCGGGGGGAACAAGAGACCCAGTACTTC
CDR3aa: CASKGRGEQETQYF

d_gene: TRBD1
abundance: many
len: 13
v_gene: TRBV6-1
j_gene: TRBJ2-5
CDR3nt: TGTGCCAGCATGAACAGGGGTCGAGAGACCCAGTACTTC
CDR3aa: CASMNRGRETQYF

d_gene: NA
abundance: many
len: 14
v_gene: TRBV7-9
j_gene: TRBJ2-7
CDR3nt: TGTGCCAGCACCAAAAGTGGGGTTTCCTACGAGCAGTACTTC
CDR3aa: CASTKSGVSYEQYF

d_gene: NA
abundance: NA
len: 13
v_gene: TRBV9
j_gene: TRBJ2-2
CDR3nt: TGTGCCAGCAGCGTAGGGAACCCCGGGGAGCTGTTTTTT
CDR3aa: CASSVGNPGELFF

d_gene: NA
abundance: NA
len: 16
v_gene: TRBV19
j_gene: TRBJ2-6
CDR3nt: TGTGCCAGTAGTTCCGACAGACTCTCTGGGGCCAACGTCCTGACTTTC
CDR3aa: CASSSDRLSGANVLTF

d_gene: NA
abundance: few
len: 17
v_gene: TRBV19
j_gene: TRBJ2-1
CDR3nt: TGTGCCAGTAGTATAGATAGCGTCGGTCGGCCCTACAATGAGCAGTTCTTC
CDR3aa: CASSIDSVGRPYNEQFF

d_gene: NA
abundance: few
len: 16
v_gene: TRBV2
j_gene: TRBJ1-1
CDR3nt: TGTGCCAGCAGCCCCGGGCCTACCGGGGTGAACACTGAAGCTTTCTTT
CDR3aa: CASSPGPTGVNTEAFF

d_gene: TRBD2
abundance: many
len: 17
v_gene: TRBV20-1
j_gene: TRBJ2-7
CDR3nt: TGCAGTGCTAGAGGACAGTCTAGCGGGGCGCTCCGTTACGAGCAGTACTTC
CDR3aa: CSARGQSSGALRYEQYF

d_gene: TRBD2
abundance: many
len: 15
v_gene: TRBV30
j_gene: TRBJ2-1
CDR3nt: TGTGCCTGGAGTATTCCGGGACTAGCGGCGCCTCTGCAGTTCTTC
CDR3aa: CAWSIPGLAAPLQFF

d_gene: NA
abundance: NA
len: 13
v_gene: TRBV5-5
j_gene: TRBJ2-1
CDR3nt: TGTGCCAGCAGCTTGAGAGTAGTAGGTGAGCAGTTCTTC
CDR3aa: CASSLRVVGEQFF

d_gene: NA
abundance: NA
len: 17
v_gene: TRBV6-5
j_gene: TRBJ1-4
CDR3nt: TGTGCCAGCAGTTACTCGTTCTCAACACTAACTAATGAAAAACTGTTTTTT
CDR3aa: CASSYSFSTLTNEKLFF

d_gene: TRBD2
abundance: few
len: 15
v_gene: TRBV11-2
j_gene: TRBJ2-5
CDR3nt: TGTGCCAGCAGCTTTAGCGGGGGGAATGGGGAGACCCAGTACTTC
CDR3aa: CASSFSGGNGETQYF

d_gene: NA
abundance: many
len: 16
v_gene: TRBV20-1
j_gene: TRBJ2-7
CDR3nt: TGCAGTGCTAACGTCCCCCGGGACTCGAAGGTATACGAGCAGTACTTC
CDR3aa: CSANVPRDSKVYEQYF